These T cell receptor beta chains were read from a single sample in a study of T cells after yellow fever vaccination. TCRdb itself ran the 5' RACE reads through MiXCR, one entry per CDR3 protein. This sample has roughly 500,000 distinct CDR3 sequences, with roughly a fifth found just once. The sequenced sample was PBMCs, obtained 15 days after the yellow fever booster vaccination. The source is a man aged 25-45 years who received the YFV17D yellow fever vaccine. Both conserved end residues are part of each CDR3.

j_call: TRBJ2-3
v_call: TRBV7-6
cdr3_aa: CASGTSGSGTQYF

j_call: TRBJ1-4
v_call: TRBV7-2
cdr3_aa: CASSRGKGGLINEKLFF

j_call: TRBJ1-4
v_call: TRBV6-5
cdr3_aa: CASSPGTGESEKLFF

j_call: TRBJ2-1
v_call: TRBV7-2
cdr3_aa: CASSSLLHTEQFF

j_call: TRBJ2-1
v_call: TRBV6-5
cdr3_aa: CASSYRSRLADEQFF

j_call: TRBJ2-5
v_call: TRBV27
cdr3_aa: CASSPNREQETQYF

j_call: TRBJ2-5
v_call: TRBV20-1
cdr3_aa: CSAGSAPPETQYF

j_call: TRBJ2-7
v_call: TRBV28
cdr3_aa: CASSPGDTRVHEQYF

j_call: TRBJ2-4
v_call: TRBV3-1
cdr3_aa: CASSQRSKNIQYF

j_call: TRBJ2-7
v_call: TRBV20-1
cdr3_aa: CSASRQGGKYEQYF

j_call: TRBJ1-2
v_call: TRBV6-1
cdr3_aa: CASSLSQGVSLYGYTF

j_call: TRBJ1-4
v_call: TRBV9
cdr3_aa: CASSADSFNEKLFF

j_call: TRBJ2-2
v_call: TRBV29-1
cdr3_aa: CSAGGRGELFF

j_call: TRBJ2-1
v_call: TRBV5-5
cdr3_aa: CASSLMLAGGIDEQFF

j_call: TRBJ1-3
v_call: TRBV18
cdr3_aa: CASSPQNSPYSGSGNTIYF

j_call: TRBJ2-2
v_call: TRBV7-3
cdr3_aa: CASSWTGDYGELFF

j_call: TRBJ1-6
v_call: TRBV12-3/TRBV12-4
cdr3_aa: CASSSGGDRNSPLHF

j_call: TRBJ2-7
v_call: TRBV12-3/TRBV12-4
cdr3_aa: CASNPGTGRSGQYF

j_call: TRBJ2-2
v_call: TRBV20-1
cdr3_aa: CSATPGQANTGELFF

j_call: TRBJ2-6
v_call: TRBV24-1
cdr3_aa: CATSGDSGANVLTF

j_call: TRBJ1-1
v_call: TRBV12-3/TRBV12-4
cdr3_aa: CASSFPVEVEKAFF

j_call: TRBJ2-7
v_call: TRBV30
cdr3_aa: CAWRGQTYEQYF

j_call: TRBJ1-2
v_call: TRBV19
cdr3_aa: CASSHQGAGGYTF

j_call: TRBJ2-5
v_call: TRBV4-2
cdr3_aa: CASSQEAGAAGETQYF

j_call: TRBJ2-7
v_call: TRBV5-6
cdr3_aa: CASSLLAGEAVNF

j_call: TRBJ2-1
v_call: TRBV7-2
cdr3_aa: CASSSLAGGHEQFF

j_call: TRBJ2-1
v_call: TRBV20-1
cdr3_aa: CSARDERTYSYNEQFF

j_call: TRBJ2-5
v_call: TRBV5-4
cdr3_aa: CASSLFRSAWETQYF

j_call: TRBJ2-3
v_call: TRBV12-3/TRBV12-4
cdr3_aa: CASLWGYTDTQYF

j_call: TRBJ2-3
v_call: TRBV6-1
cdr3_aa: CASRTSGNQDTQYF

j_call: TRBJ2-7
v_call: TRBV7-9
cdr3_aa: CASSSQWEQYF